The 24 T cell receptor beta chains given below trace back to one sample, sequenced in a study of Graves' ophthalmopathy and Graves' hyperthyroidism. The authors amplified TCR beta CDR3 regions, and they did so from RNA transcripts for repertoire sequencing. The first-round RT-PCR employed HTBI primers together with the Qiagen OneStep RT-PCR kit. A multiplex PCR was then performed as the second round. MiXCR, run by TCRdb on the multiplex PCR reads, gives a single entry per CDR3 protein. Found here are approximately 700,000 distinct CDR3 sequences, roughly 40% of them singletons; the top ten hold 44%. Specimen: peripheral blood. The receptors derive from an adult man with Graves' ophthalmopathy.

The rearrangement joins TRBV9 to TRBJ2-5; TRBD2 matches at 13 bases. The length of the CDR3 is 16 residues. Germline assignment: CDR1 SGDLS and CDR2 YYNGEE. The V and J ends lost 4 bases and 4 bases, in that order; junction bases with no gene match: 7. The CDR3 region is CASSRGTSGTPETQYF. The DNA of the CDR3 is TGTGCCAGCAGCAGAGGGACTAGCGGGACCCCAGAGACCCAGTACTTC. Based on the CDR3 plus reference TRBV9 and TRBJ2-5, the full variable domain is DSGVTQTPKHLITATGQRVTLRCSPRSGDLSVYWYQQSLDQGLQFLIQYYNGEERAKGNILERFSAQQFPDLHSELNLSSLELGDSALYFCASSRGTSGTPETQYFGPGTRLLVL.

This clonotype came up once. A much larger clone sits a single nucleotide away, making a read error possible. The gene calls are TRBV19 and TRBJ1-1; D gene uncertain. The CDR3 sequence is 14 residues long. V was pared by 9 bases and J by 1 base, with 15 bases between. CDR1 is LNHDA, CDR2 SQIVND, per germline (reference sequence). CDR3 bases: TGTGCCAGCTGCATCGGACCGTCGAACACTGAAGCTTTCTTT. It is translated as CASCIGPSNTEAFF.

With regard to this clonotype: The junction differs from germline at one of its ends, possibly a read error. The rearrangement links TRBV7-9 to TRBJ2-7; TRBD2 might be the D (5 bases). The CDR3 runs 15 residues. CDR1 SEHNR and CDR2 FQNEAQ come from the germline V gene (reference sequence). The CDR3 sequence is CASSQDRGMHYEQYF. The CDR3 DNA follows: TGCGCCAGCAGCCAAGATCGAGGGATGCACTACGAGCAGTACTTC.

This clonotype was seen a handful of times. The DNA for the CDR3 is TGTGCCAGCAGCCCCGTGACAACCTCTGGCTACACCTTC. It codes for CASSPVTTSGYTF. This chain links TRBV10-3 with TRBJ1-2; no clear D gene. In germline, CDR1 is ENHRY, CDR2 SYGVKD. There are 13 residues in the CDR3. Trimming removed 10 bases at V and 7 bases at J, with 19 bases between.

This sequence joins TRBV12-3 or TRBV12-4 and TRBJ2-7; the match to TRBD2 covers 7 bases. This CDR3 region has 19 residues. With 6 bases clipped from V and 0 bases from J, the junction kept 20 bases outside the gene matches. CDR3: CASSPRPLTSVPISYEQYF. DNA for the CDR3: TGTGCCAGCAGCCCACGACCTTTAACTAGCGTACCAATCTCCTACGAGCAGTACTTC.

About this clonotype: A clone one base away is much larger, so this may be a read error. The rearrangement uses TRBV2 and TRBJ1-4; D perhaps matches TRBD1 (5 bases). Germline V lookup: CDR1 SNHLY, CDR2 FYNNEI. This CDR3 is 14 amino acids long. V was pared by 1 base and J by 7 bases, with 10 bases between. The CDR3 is CASSEDGGGEKLFF. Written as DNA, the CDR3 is TGTGCCAGCAGTGAAGACGGTGGGGGTGAAAAACTGTTTTTT.

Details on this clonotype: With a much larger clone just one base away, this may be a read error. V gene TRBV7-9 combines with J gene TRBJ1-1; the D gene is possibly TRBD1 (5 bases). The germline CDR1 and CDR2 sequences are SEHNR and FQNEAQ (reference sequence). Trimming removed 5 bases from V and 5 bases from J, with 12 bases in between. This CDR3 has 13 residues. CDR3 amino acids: CASSGTDGTEAFF. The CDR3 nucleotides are TGTGCCAGCAGCGGGACGGATGGGACTGAAGCTTTCTTT.

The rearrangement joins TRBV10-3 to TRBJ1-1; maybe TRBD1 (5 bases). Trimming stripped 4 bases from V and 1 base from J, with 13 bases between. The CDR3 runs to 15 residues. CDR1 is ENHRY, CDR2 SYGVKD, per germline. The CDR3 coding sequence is TGTGCCATCAGTGTTACCGGGGCGGGGAACACTGAAGCTTTCTTT. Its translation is CAISVTGAGNTEAFF.

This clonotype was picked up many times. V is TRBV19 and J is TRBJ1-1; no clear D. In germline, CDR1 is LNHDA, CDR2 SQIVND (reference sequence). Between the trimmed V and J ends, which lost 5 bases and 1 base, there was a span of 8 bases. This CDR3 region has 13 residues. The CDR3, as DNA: TGTGCCAGTAGTCCCGCGCCGAACACTGAAGCTTTCTTT. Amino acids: CASSPAPNTEAFF.

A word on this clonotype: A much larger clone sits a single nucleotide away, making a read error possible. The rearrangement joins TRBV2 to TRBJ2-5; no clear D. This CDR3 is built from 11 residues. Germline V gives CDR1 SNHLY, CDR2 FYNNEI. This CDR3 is CASSGTAMEFF. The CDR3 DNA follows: TGTGCCAGCAGTGGAACTGCCATGGAGTTCTTC.

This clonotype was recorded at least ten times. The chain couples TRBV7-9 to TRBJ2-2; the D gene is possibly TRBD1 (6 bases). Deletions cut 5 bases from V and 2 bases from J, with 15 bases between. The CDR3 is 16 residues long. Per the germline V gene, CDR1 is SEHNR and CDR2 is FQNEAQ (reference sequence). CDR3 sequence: CASSTRPGHNTGELFF. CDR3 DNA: TGTGCCAGCAGCACGCGGCCGGGACATAACACCGGGGAGCTGTTTTTT.

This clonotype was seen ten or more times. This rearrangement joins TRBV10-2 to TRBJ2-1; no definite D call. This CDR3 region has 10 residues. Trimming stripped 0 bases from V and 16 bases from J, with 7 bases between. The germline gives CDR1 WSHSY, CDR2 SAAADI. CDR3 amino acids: CASSESLLFF. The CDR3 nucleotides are TGCGCCAGCAGTGAGTCGTTACTTTTCTTC.

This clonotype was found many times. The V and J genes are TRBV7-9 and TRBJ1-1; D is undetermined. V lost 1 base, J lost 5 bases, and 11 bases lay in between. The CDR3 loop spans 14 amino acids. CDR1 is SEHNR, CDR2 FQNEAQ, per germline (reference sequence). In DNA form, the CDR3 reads TGTGCCAGCAGCTTAGATGGCAGAGTAACTGAAGCTTTCTTT. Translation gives CASSLDGRVTEAFF.

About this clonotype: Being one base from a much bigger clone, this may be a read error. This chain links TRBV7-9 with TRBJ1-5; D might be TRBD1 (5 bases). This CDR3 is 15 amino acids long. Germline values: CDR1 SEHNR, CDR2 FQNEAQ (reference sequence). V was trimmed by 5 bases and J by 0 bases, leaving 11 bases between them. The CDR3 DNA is TGTGCCAGCAGCCGGGACGGCTATAGCAATCAGCCCCAGCATTTT. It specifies CASSRDGYSNQPQHF.

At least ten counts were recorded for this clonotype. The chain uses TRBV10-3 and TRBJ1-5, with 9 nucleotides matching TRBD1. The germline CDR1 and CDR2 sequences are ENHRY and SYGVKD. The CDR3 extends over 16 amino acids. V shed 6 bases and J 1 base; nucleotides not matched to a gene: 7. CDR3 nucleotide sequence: TGTGCCATCAGCGACGGACAGGGGATAAGCAATCAGCCCCAGCATTTT. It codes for CAISDGQGISNQPQHF.

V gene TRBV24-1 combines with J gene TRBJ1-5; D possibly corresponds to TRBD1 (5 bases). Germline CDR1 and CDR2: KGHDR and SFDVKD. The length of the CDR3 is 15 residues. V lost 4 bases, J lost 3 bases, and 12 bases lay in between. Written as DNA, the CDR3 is TGTGCCACCAGTGAGGGGACCGGGATCAATCAGCCCCAGCATTTT. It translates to CATSEGTGINQPQHF.

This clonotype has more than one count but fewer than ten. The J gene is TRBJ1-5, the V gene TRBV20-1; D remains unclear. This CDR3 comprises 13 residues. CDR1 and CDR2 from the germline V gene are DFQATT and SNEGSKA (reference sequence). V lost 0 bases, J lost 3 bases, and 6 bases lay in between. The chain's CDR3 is CSARDLNNQPQHF. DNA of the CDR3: TGCAGTGCTAGAGATCTTAACAATCAGCCCCAGCATTTT.

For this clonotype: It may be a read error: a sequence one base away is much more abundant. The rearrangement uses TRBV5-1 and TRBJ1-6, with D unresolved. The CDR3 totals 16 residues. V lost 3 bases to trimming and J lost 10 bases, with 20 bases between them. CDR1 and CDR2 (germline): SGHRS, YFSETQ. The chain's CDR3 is CASSSDPGRPGSPLHF. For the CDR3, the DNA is TGCGCCAGCAGCTCCGATCCCGGCAGGCCAGGATCACCCCTCCACTTT.

CDR3 residues: CATSRDRERSYNSPLHF. The CDR3 DNA sequence: TGTGCCACCAGCAGGGACAGGGAGAGGTCCTATAATTCACCCCTCCACTTT. The chain combines TRBV15 with TRBJ1-6, with 8 bases that match TRBD1. The V segment lost 3 bases and the J segment 1 base; nucleotides outside the gene matches: 5. This CDR3 has 17 amino acids. Germline V CDR1 and CDR2: LNHNV, YYDKDF (reference sequence). Full variable domain (outside the CDR3, taken from reference TRBV15 and TRBJ1-6): DAMVIQNPRYQVTQFGKPVTLSCSQTLNHNVMYWYQQKSSQAPKLLFHYYDKDFNNEADTPDNFQSRRPNTSFCFLDIRSPGLGDTAMYLCATSRDRERSYNSPLHFGNGTRLTVT.

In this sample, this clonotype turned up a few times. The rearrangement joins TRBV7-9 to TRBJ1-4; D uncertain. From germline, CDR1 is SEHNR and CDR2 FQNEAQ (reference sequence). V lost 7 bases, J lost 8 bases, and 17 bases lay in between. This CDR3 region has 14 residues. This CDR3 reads CASNEGRLDEKLFF. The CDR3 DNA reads TGTGCCAGCAACGAAGGGAGGTTGGACGAAAAACTGTTTTTT.

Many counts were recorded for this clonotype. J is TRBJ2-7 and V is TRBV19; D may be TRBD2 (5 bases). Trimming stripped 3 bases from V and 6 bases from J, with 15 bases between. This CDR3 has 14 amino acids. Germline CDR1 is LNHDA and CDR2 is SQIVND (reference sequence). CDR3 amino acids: CASSIETGSSEQYF. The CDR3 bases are TGTGCCAGTAGTATCGAGACGGGGAGCTCCGAGCAGTACTTC.

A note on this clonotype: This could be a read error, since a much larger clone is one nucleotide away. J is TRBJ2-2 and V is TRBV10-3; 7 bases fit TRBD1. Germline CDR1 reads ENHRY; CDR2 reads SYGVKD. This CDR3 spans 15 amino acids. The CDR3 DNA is TGTGCCACGAGCGACAGGGCAGTCGATACCGGGGATCTGTTTTTT. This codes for CATSDRAVDTGDLFF.

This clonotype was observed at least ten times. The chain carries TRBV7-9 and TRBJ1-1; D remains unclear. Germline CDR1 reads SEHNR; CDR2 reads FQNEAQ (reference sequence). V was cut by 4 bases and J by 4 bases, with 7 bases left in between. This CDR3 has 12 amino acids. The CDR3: CASSSTLTEAFF. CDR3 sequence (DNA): TGTGCCAGCAGCTCGACACTCACTGAAGCTTTCTTT.

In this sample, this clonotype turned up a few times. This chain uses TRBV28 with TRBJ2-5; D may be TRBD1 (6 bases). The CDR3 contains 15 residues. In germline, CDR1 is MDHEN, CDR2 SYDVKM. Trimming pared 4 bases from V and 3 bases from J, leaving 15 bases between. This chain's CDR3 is CASSSTGLREETQYF. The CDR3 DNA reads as TGTGCCAGCAGTTCCACAGGGTTAAGGGAAGAGACCCAGTACTTC.